This TCR beta chain was profiled in a study of blood T cell repertoires in COVID-19. Study-level information: The United States, Italy and Spain were the sources of the acute and convalescent COVID-19 samples.

TCRdb's copy holds only in-frame clones and misses some; the assay was immunoSEQ multiplex PCR. The data hold fewer than 300,000 clones, with around 85% observed a single time. In terms of age and location, participants ranged from roughly 18 to 90 years and lived in about two dozen US areas. J lost 6 bases, V lost 2 bases, and 8 bases had no gene match. The CDR3 totals 16 residues. The germline V gene has CDR1 LNHDA and CDR2 SQIVND (reference sequence). Material for sequencing was PBMCs or T cells enriched from blood (not recorded which). This clonotype was sampled from a woman in her 30s who had recovered from COVID-19. The J gene is TRBJ2-4, the V gene TRBV19, with TRBD1 matching 9 bases. DNA for the CDR3: TGTGCCAGTAGTATAATATCAGGACAGGGGAGAAACATTCAGTACTTC. Residues: CASSIISGQGRNIQYF.